Many counts were recorded for the clone carrying this T cell receptor beta chain. Its antigen is currently unknown. These data come from a study of T cells after yellow fever vaccination. Study results and limitations: Reappearance after the booster was seen for most primary-vaccination clones, at 96% CD4 and around 88% CD8. Clonotypes shared by both compartments, CD4 and CD8, made up a small share. Sorted repertoires could include abundant contaminating clonotypes from bulk cells.

This CDR3 spans 17 amino acids. From germline, CDR1 is MNHEY and CDR2 SVGEGT. V was pared by 6 bases and J by 3 bases, with 13 bases of the junction left unmatched. Conversion of TCR transcripts into cDNA relied on 5'RACE template switching, which added a universal primer site and UMIs. Each CDR3 protein is one row after TCRdb ran MiXCR on the 5' RACE reads. The sample lists roughly 310,000 distinct CDR3 sequences; approximately 3.8% were seen once. This TCR was sampled from a man between 18 and 29 years old who received the YFV17D yellow fever vaccine. The sequences come from PBMCs, collected on the day of the yellow fever booster vaccination. The chain links TRBV6-2 or TRBV6-3 to TRBJ2-5, with 10 nucleotides matching TRBD2. The DNA of the CDR3 is TGTGCCAGCAGCTCTCCCGGGAGCGGGGGGGCTGAAGAGACCCAGTACTTC. Translation gives CASSSPGSGGAEETQYF.